Included here is one TCR beta chain sequence, with context. The specificity of this receptor is unknown. Per-nucleotide qualities are absent, and no much larger clonotype sits a single base away. Each collaborating institution followed its own protocols to collect whole blood in K2EDTA tubes. For TCRbeta analysis, collaborators shipped samples as frozen whole blood, isolated PBMCs, or DNA extracted from either of those sample types. The entry originates in a study of blood T cell repertoires in COVID-19 (dated by TCRdb to about 2020). General notes on the study: Collaborator samples came from the United States, Italy and Spain and covered acute and convalescent phases of COVID-19. The prospective study material was composed of cDNA or gDNA derived from T cells, B-cell-depleted T cells, or PBMCs. Deeply sampled blood TCRbeta repertoires from subjects exposed to, actively infected with, or recovered from COVID-19 were included in the dataset. The repertoires were released in a freely available public database meant as a resource for research on the immune response to SARS-CoV-2. The samples were drawn from two sources: the first 160 participants of the ongoing ImmuneRACE study, and fewer than 1,500 subjects contributed by 6 global collaborators. The sample metadata nearly always contained a de-identified subject ID, COVID-19 status, age in years and sex. Where HLA class I and class II types were available, the types were taken from metadata supplied by the sample provider, not from assay-based typing. Beyond this particular receptor, the publication reports: The amount of clinical and demographic metadata varied by source and participant and was provided uncurated.

Unmatched junction bases come to 4, with V trimmed by 4 bases and J by 1 base. For CDR1 and CDR2, the germline V gene lists SGHRS and YFSETQ. The CDR3, from cysteine to phenylalanine, totals 14 residues. The retained sequence is limited to the CDR3, 42 bases, with the frame set at the first base. TCRbeta CDR3 regions were amplified from genomic DNA by means of the immunoSEQ Assay, a bias-controlled multiplex PCR. From the authors' description of their analysis: The number of nucleated cells in each sample was estimated from the amplification of reference gene primers within the assay. Sequence reads were collapsed and filtered to measure the absolute abundance of every unique TCRbeta CDR3 rearrangement. For each sample, productive Simpson clonality was calculated as the square root of Simpson's diversity index across productive rearrangements. TCRdb's version of the immuneACCESS table is confined to in-frame rearrangements and falls short of the full clone set. An unresolved V gene accounts for under half of the shortfall where checked; the remainder is of unknown origin. V and J calls and clone size are copied from that table; D and trimming were computed from the DNA. The sample profile shows around 52,000 clones; roughly 82% of them were found once. The top ten clonotypes cover around a fifth of the sample.

This clonotype was sampled from an older woman with acute or convalescent COVID-19. The sequenced sample was peripheral blood. Recombination linked TRBV5-1 to TRBJ1-1, and TRBD1 matches 7 of the central bases. The CDR3 amino acid sequence is: CASSNRTGNTEAFF. The DNA is as follows: TGCGCCAGCAGCAACAGGACAGGGAACACTGAAGCTTTCTTT.